The T cell receptor beta chain under discussion was sequenced for a study of naive and memory T cell subsets. After the first PCR, alpha and beta chain libraries were processed separately. The beta constant-region primer was an equimolar mix of two oligonucleotides covering TRBC1 and TRBC2. Nested alpha and beta constant-region primers with the SP2 primer drove four PCR rounds on ligated cDNA. TCRdb reanalysed the UMI-ligation and nested PCR reads using MiXCR and keeps one entry per CDR3 protein. The sample records about 85,000 distinct CDR3 sequences, around 14% being singletons. This clonotype was seen more than once but under ten times. The TCR was taken from a human donor in good health. The sequenced sample consisted of central memory CD4+ T cells from blood.

The CDR3 protein is CSVGDNPHQPQHF. CDR3 sequence (DNA): TGCAGCGTTGGGGACAACCCCCATCAGCCCCAGCATTTT. This rearrangement joins TRBV29-1 to TRBJ1-5, with D possibly TRBD1 on 6 matching bases. Germline loops: CDR1 SQVTM, CDR2 ANQGSEA. The ends were cut back, 4 bases at V and 5 bases at J, with 12 bases in the middle. This CDR3 region has 13 residues.